This TCR beta chain was documented in a study of blood T cells in healthy people across ages. Primers used in a second PCR of roughly 6 to 12 cycles were a sample-barcoded 5' primer and a J-beta primer mix. TCRdb recomputed calls from the 5' RACE reads with MiXCR, one row per CDR3 protein. The sample shows about 320,000 distinct CDR3 sequences, 25% to 30% of them seen only once. J was trimmed by 6 bases and V by 5 bases; bases with no gene match: 4. The CDR3 consists of 15 residues. CDR1 and CDR2 from the germline V gene are LGHDT and YNNKEL (reference sequence). Sequenced: blood. This chain joins TRBV3-1 and TRBJ2-1; 13 bases line up with TRBD2. The TCR comes from a woman in her sixties or seventies in good health. The CDR3 spells CASSNGLAGVNEQFF. The CDR3 DNA is TGTGCCAGCAGCAACGGACTAGCGGGAGTCAATGAGCAGTTCTTC.